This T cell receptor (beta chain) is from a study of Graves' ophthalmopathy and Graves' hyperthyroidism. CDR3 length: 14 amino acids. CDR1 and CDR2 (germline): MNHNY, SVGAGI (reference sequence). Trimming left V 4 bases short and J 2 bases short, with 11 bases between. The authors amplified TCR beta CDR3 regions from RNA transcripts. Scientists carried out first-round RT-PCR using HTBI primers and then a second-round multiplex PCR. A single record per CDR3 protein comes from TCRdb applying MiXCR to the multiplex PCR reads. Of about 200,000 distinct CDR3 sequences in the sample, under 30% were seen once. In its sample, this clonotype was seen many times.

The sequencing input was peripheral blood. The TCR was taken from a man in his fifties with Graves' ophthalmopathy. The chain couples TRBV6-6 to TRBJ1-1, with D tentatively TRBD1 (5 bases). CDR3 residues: CASSSAGSNTEAFF. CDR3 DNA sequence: TGTGCCAGCAGTTCCGCAGGGAGCAACACTGAAGCTTTCTTT.